Shown below are 31 T cell receptor beta chains from a single sample sequenced in a study of blood T cell repertoires in COVID-19. The protocol was immunoSEQ multiplex PCR, while the TCRdb copy is restricted to in-frame clones and leaves out a portion. The data hold around 260,000 clones, with around 83% observed a single time. Material: peripheral blood. These TCRs come from a man younger than 35 with active or convalescent COVID-19.

This chain joins TRBV5-4 and TRBJ2-5, with 8 bases identical to TRBD1. Germline V gives CDR1 SGHNT, CDR2 YYREEE (reference sequence). Germline trimming cut 4 bases from V and 5 bases from J; bases unmatched to any gene: 7. The CDR3 contains 14 residues. CDR3 in DNA: TGTGCCAGCAGCCGCGCAGGGGGCCTGGAGACCCAGTACTTC. It yields the protein CASSRAGGLETQYF.

The chain is built from TRBV3-1 (or the pseudogene TRBV3-2) and TRBJ2-7, with D maybe TRBD1 (5 bases). Germline V gene lookup returns CDR1 LGHDT and CDR2 YNNKEL (reference sequence). This CDR3 is built from 14 residues. Trimming pared 4 bases from V and 6 bases from J, leaving 16 bases between. In DNA form, the CDR3 reads TGTGCCAGCAGCCCTTCGGACACCCGCCGCGAGCAGTACTTC. As protein: CASSPSDTRREQYF.

The rearrangement uses TRBV4-2 and TRBJ2-3; 9 bases map to TRBD2. V dropped 0 bases and J dropped 7; count of bases not matched to a gene: 8. Germline CDR1 reads LGHNA; CDR2 reads YNFKEQ. The CDR3 loop spans 16 amino acids. This chain's CDR3 is CASSQDPSGALNTQYF. The CDR3 DNA reads as TGTGCCAGCAGCCAAGATCCTAGCGGGGCATTGAATACGCAGTATTTT.

The rearrangement uses TRBV2 and TRBJ2-7; 7 bases are shared with TRBD2. This CDR3 has 14 amino acids. The germline gives CDR1 SNHLY, CDR2 FYNNEI. With 11 bases clipped from V and 2 bases from J, the junction kept 12 bases outside the gene matches. CDR3 protein: CAEGSAGSPYEQYF. The CDR3 coding sequence is TGTGCCGAAGGGTCAGCGGGGAGCCCCTACGAGCAGTACTTC.

J is TRBJ1-3 and V is TRBV29-1; TRBD1 aligns across 7 bases. CDR3 size: 13 residues. In germline, CDR1 is SQVTM, CDR2 ANQGSEA. The V segment lost 3 bases and the J segment 4 bases; nucleotides outside the gene matches: 3. The CDR3 sequence: CSVDQGQGNTIYF. DNA for the CDR3: TGCAGCGTTGATCAGGGACAGGGAAACACCATATATTTT.

The rearrangement uses TRBV20-1 and TRBJ2-4; D remains ambiguous. Germline V lookup: CDR1 DFQATT, CDR2 SNEGSKA (reference sequence). The CDR3 contains 11 residues. The V end was cut by 0 bases, the J end by 8 bases, with 5 bases between. In nucleotides, the CDR3 is TGCAGTGCTAGAGATCAATACATTCAGTACTTC. This translates into CSARDQYIQYF.

The chain couples TRBV11-1 to TRBJ2-2; no definite D call. The CDR3 has 14 amino acids. Trimming removed 1 base from V and 3 bases from J, with 6 bases in between. Germline values: CDR1 SGHAT, CDR2 FQDESV (reference sequence). The CDR3 here is CASSLVMYTGELFF. CDR3 DNA sequence: TGTGCCAGCAGCTTAGTTATGTACACCGGGGAGCTGTTTTTT.

This rearrangement joins TRBV12-3 or TRBV12-4 to TRBJ2-1; D is possibly TRBD2 (6 bases). Trimming took 3 bases from V and 14 from J, leaving 11 bases between them. This CDR3 comprises 11 residues. The CDR3 nucleotides are TGTGCCAGCAGTTTTGGAGGGGATGAGTTCTTC. It codes for CASSFGGDEFF.

J is TRBJ1-2 and V is TRBV19, with 9 bases aligning to TRBD1. Germline V lookup: CDR1 LNHDA, CDR2 SQIVND (reference sequence). CDR3 length: 15 residues. The trim removed 4 bases at V and 5 bases at J, leaving 8 bases unmatched. In DNA form, the CDR3 reads TGTGCCAGTAGTACCGGACAGGGGATGGCTTATGGCTACACCTTC. Residues: CASSTGQGMAYGYTF.

The chain is built from TRBV5-1 and TRBJ2-3, with TRBD2 identical over 8 bases. This CDR3 is 14 amino acids long. CDR1 is SGHRS and CDR2 is YFSETQ in the germline V gene. Unmatched junction bases numbered 5, after V lost 6 bases and J lost 2 bases. CDR3 nucleotides: TGCGCCAGCACAGCGGGGGAGACCACAGATACGCAGTATTTT. It translates to CASTAGETTDTQYF.

The chain is built from TRBV13 and TRBJ2-7; D is possibly TRBD1 (6 bases). Trimming removed 2 bases at V and 2 bases at J, with 7 bases between. Germline CDR1 is PRHDT and CDR2 is FYEKMQ (reference sequence). The CDR3 totals 13 residues. The CDR3 bases are TGTGCCAGCAGCTTACGGACAGCCTACGAGCAGTACTTC. Its protein product is CASSLRTAYEQYF.

J is TRBJ1-6 and V is TRBV6-4; no definite D call. V was cut by 8 bases and J by 7 bases, with 12 bases left in between. Germline V CDR1 and CDR2: MRHNA, SNTAGT. The CDR3 length is 13 residues. CDR3 DNA sequence: TGTGCCAGCTCGAGAATCTTCAATTCACCCCTCCACTTT. It specifies CASSRIFNSPLHF.

This rearrangement joins TRBV6-5 to TRBJ2-7; no definite D call. Germline CDR1 is MNHEY and CDR2 is SVGAGI. With 2 bases removed from V and 6 bases from J, the gap between germline ends came to 17 bases. The CDR3 sequence is 15 residues long. Here the CDR3 reads CASSYPGTPFSEQYF. CDR3 sequence (DNA): TGTGCCAGCAGTTACCCCGGTACCCCATTCTCCGAGCAGTACTTC.

This chain connects TRBV5-6 to TRBJ1-1, with a weak D call TRBD1 (5 bases). Per germline, CDR1 SGHDT and CDR2 YYEEEE. V was cut by 3 bases and J by 3 bases, with 18 bases left in between. The CDR3 has 16 amino acids. The CDR3 nucleotides are TGTGCCAGCAGCTCTTTCGGAGGGGCGCAGGACACTGAAGCTTTCTTT. Its translation is CASSSFGGAQDTEAFF.

The chain employs TRBV5-6 and TRBJ2-7; 9 bases are a match to TRBD2. Trimming took 7 bases from V and 5 from J; bases not matched to a gene: 7. The CDR3 sequence is 13 residues long. The germline V gene encodes CDR1 SGHDT and CDR2 YYEEEE. The CDR3 nucleotides read TGTGCCAGCCTCACACGGACTAGCGACGAGCAGTACTTC. The encoded protein is CASLTRTSDEQYF. Full variable domain (outside the CDR3, taken from reference TRBV5-6 and TRBJ2-7): DAGVTQSPTHLIKTRGQQVTLRCSPKSGHDTVSWYQQALGQGPQFIFQYYEEEERQRGNFPDRFSGHQFPNYSSELNVNALLLGDSALYLCASLTRTSDEQYFGPGTRLTVT.

The chain has TRBV5-6 and TRBJ1-2, with D possibly matching TRBD1 (6 bases). The CDR3 consists of 12 residues. Trimming removed 5 bases from V and 6 bases from J, with 11 bases in between. CDR1 is SGHDT and CDR2 is YYEEEE in the germline V gene. The CDR3 reads CASRQNRDGYTF. Here the CDR3 DNA reads TGTGCCAGCAGACAAAACAGGGATGGCTACACCTTC.

J is TRBJ2-5 and V is TRBV2; 11 bases agree with TRBD2. V dropped 1 base and J dropped 5; count of bases not matched to a gene: 6. The CDR3 runs to 16 residues. From germline, CDR1 is SNHLY and CDR2 FYNNEI. The CDR3 DNA reads as TGTGCCAGCAGTGAAGGCGTACTAGCGGGGGTGGAGACCCAGTACTTC. It translates to CASSEGVLAGVETQYF.

This clone was observed once. One end of the junction is discordant with germline, which a read error may explain. The rearrangement links TRBV10-2 to TRBJ2-5; weak D call: TRBD2 (7 bases). This CDR3 comprises 13 residues. CDR1 is WSHSY and CDR2 is SAAADI in the germline V gene. The CDR3 is CASSISLKGGDDF. Written as DNA, the CDR3 is TGCGCCAGCTCAATCTCCTTAAAGGGGGGGGACGACTTC.

The J gene is TRBJ2-1, the V gene TRBV7-2, with a tentative D call TRBD1 (5 bases). Germline assignment: CDR1 SGHTA and CDR2 FQGNSA. This CDR3 has 16 amino acids. Trimming left V 0 bases short and J 6 bases short, with 15 bases between. For the CDR3, the DNA is TGTGCCAGCAGCTTAGCTGGGGCTGGAATATTCAATGAGCAGTTCTTC. Protein sequence: CASSLAGAGIFNEQFF.

The genes are TRBV2 and TRBJ2-7; no reliable D call. The ends were cut back, 10 bases at V and 0 bases at J, with 13 bases in the middle. The germline V gene encodes CDR1 SNHLY and CDR2 FYNNEI. The CDR3 loop spans 13 amino acids. As DNA, the CDR3 is TGTGCCATGTCAAGCCGGGTCTCCTACGAGCAGTACTTC. This codes for CAMSSRVSYEQYF.

In DNA, the CDR3 is TGCGCCAGCACGGCTTCGGGCACTGAAGCTTTCTTT. Protein: CASTASGTEAFF. This chain joins TRBV5-1 and TRBJ1-1; D is undetermined. The germline V gene has CDR1 SGHRS and CDR2 YFSETQ. CDR3 size: 12 residues. Trimming cost V 6 bases and J 4 bases, with 10 bases left between them.

The genes are TRBV2 and TRBJ2-5, with TRBD2 matching 7 bases. This CDR3 region has 15 residues. Trimming at V came to 6 bases and at J to 4 bases, leaving 11 bases not matched to a gene. Germline V gene data show CDR1 as SNHLY and CDR2 as FYNNEI. CDR3 sequence reads: CASSVDWTGGETQYF. The CDR3 DNA follows: TGTGCCAGCAGCGTCGACTGGACGGGGGGAGAGACCCAGTACTTC.

The gene calls are TRBV15 and TRBJ1-5, with no clear D. CDR1 is LNHNV and CDR2 is YYDKDF in the germline V gene (reference sequence). The CDR3 is 15 residues long. The V gene lost 0 bases and the J gene lost 0 bases, with 6 bases spanning the gap. Here the CDR3 DNA reads TGTGCCACCAGCAGAGACAGATATAGCAATCAGCCCCAGCATTTT. Its protein product is CATSRDRYSNQPQHF.

The chain combines TRBV7-9 with TRBJ2-7; D is perhaps TRBD1 (5 bases). Germline V lookup: CDR1 SEHNR, CDR2 FQNEAQ (reference sequence). V lost 5 bases to trimming and J lost 7 bases, with 15 bases between them. The CDR3 covers 13 residues. CDR3: CASSIFDSSEQYF. The CDR3 DNA follows: TGTGCCAGCAGCATCTTCGACAGTTCAGAGCAGTACTTC.

The rearrangement joins TRBV5-1 to TRBJ2-7, with TRBD1 matching over 8 bases. V dropped 3 bases and J dropped 3; count of bases not matched to a gene: 5. Germline V gene lookup returns CDR1 SGHRS and CDR2 YFSETQ. There are 14 residues in the CDR3. CDR3 region: CASSSGQVNYEQYF. The CDR3 DNA sequence: TGCGCCAGCAGCTCGGGACAGGTTAACTACGAGCAGTACTTC.

The chain carries TRBV5-5 and TRBJ1-4; D remains unclear. CDR3 length equals 15 residues. Trimming took 6 bases from V and 4 from J, leaving 16 bases between them. Germline lookup yields CDR1 SGHKS and CDR2 YYEKEE (reference sequence). This CDR3 reads CASTRGPQSNEKLFF. Written as DNA, the CDR3 is TGTGCCAGCACTCGAGGGCCCCAAAGTAATGAAAAACTGTTTTTT.

The J gene is TRBJ1-4, the V gene TRBV10-3; weak D call: TRBD1 (5 bases). V gave up 11 bases and J gave up 5 bases, with 9 bases separating them. Germline assignment: CDR1 ENHRY and CDR2 SYGVKD. The CDR3 loop spans 11 amino acids. CDR3 nucleotide sequence: TGTGCCTCGGGGGGGAATGAAAAACTGTTTTTT. Translation: CASGGNEKLFF.

The chain combines TRBV30 with TRBJ2-7; no definite D call. The V end was cut by 0 bases, the J end by 5 bases, with 14 bases between. The germline CDR1 and CDR2 sequences are GTSNPN and SVGIG (reference sequence). The CDR3 length is 14 residues. CDR3 region: CAWSVGDTAHEQYF. The CDR3 DNA reads TGTGCCTGGAGTGTAGGTGACACTGCCCACGAGCAGTACTTC.

The V and J genes are TRBV20-1 and TRBJ2-7, with 7 bases matching TRBD1. Germline V gene lookup returns CDR1 DFQATT and CDR2 SNEGSKA (reference sequence). The J segment lost 0 bases and the V segment lost 6 bases, leaving 8 bases of the junction unmatched. This CDR3 comprises 14 residues. The CDR3: CSASDDRASYEQYF. CDR3 DNA sequence: TGCAGTGCCAGTGACGACAGGGCCTCCTACGAGCAGTACTTC.

This clone was seen only a few times. The chain combines TRBV5-1 with TRBJ1-6; D is unclear. The CDR3 contains 14 residues. Germline V gives CDR1 SGHRS, CDR2 YFSETQ. Trimming removed 0 bases at V and 8 bases at J, with 9 bases between. The CDR3 sequence: CASSLVESDSPLHF. In nucleotides, the CDR3 is TGCGCCAGCAGCTTGGTTGAGAGTGATTCACCCCTCCACTTT.

The rearrangement uses TRBV13 and TRBJ2-1; TRBD1 matches 7 bases. Germline V gene lookup returns CDR1 PRHDT and CDR2 FYEKMQ (reference sequence). Trimming at V came to 1 base and at J to 5 bases, leaving 23 bases not matched to a gene. The CDR3 extends over 21 amino acids. CDR3 residues: CASSLEAGPQGTTAKNNEQFF. DNA of the CDR3: TGTGCCAGCAGCTTAGAGGCCGGGCCACAGGGGACGACGGCTAAAAACAATGAGCAGTTCTTC.